A single T cell receptor beta chain is shown here with its context. The antigen is undetermined. This entry is derived from a study of T cell responses to AZD1222 COVID-19 vaccine. General observations from the study: Targeting of unmutated variant regions was reportedly seen in nearly half of spike-specific TCRs. Among the donors, most were white British and more were female, and clonal diversity was possibly underestimated. Recipients of AZD1222 seropositive at baseline numbered only 6 or 7. After the peak T cell response, and only then, were repertoires sampled.

The method was immunoSEQ multiplex PCR; TCRdb's version includes in-frame clones alone and lacks a portion of them. Of 150,000 to 180,000 clones listed, 70% to 90% are singletons. This CDR3 has 15 residues. Trimming removed 7 bases at V and 5 bases at J, with 17 bases between. CDR1 is MNHEY, CDR2 SVGAGI, per germline. Sequences were derived from peripheral blood, sampled on day 0 of MenACWY control vaccination. The V gene is TRBV6-5, the J gene TRBJ2-2; D may be TRBD1 (6 bases). This sequence originates from an adult in good health. The CDR3 sequence: CASTQLTGLTGELFF. The DNA for the CDR3 is TGTGCCAGCACCCAATTGACAGGACTTACCGGGGAGCTGTTTTTT.